This T cell receptor beta chain derives from a study of T cell responses to AZD1222 COVID-19 vaccine (dated by TCRdb to about 2021). For the wider study: AZD1222 recipients given second doses at about 4 weeks or at about 12 weeks were pooled, since spike-specific TCR depth and breadth were not found to differ between the two schedules. A total of 230 to 250 trial participants underwent TCR sequencing, of whom roughly 210 received two doses of AZD1222 and 26 received two doses of the MenACWY control vaccine. Enrollment into the trials was organized by age into subgroups of 18-55, 56-69 and 70-plus years, and those subgroups contained about 150, 27 and 61 TCR-sequenced participants, respectively.

Overall study results and their limits: Epitopes outside the regions mutated in the B.1.351 and B.1.1.7 variants were reportedly recognized by nearly half of the unique spike-specific TCRs. The vaccine-associated CD4 TCRs covered the entire spike protein, and the dominant responses fell in regions 160-218 and 743-854. Spike-specific TCR breadth and depth rose significantly after two AZD1222 doses compared with day 0 and with MenACWY recipients. Conclusions about previously exposed vaccinees are limited because only a handful of AZD1222 recipients were SARS-CoV-2 seropositive at baseline. In the small 56-69-year group, the increase in depth fell short of significance, most likely because of low power. Because no day 14 peak-response samples were available, repertoires were characterized only after the peak T cell response. Participants were mostly white British, with more females than males. The authors suggested clonal diversity may have been underestimated.

The CDR3 regions of human TCRbeta chains were analyzed by immunosequencing. The study's own analysis went as follows. Repertoire TCRs were matched against a reference library of SARS-CoV-2-specific TCRs generated with the MIRA antigen-specificity platform. Breadth meant the fraction of unique TCRs that were SARS-CoV-2-associated, whereas depth meant the fraction of total T cells that were SARS-CoV-2-associated. Using the MIRA data, each spike-specific TCR was mapped to the spike region that the TCR reacts to and placed in a CD4 or CD8 class. Log10-transformed breadth and depth values were compared by one-way ANOVA with Sidak's multiple comparisons tests. This immuneACCESS table, as held by TCRdb, lists in-frame sequences with V and J called but not all clones. Of the missing ones, under half trace to an unresolved V gene in checked studies; the others have no known cause. Clone size and the V and J calls come from that table; the DNA yielded D and trimming. The sample table holds about 130,000 clones, of which 80% to 90% were seen once. The top ten clones comprise roughly 2% of the sample.

As concerns this clone: Its antigen is still unknown. Qualities for individual bases were not recorded, and no much larger clone is one base off.

The time point label for this specimen denotes: baseline before first vaccination. Vaccinee samples were obtained from the UK trials COV001 and COV002, which included a single-blind randomized controlled phase 2/3 trial of AZD1222 (ChAdOx1 nCoV-19) in healthy adults. For TCRbeta chain sequencing, PBMC samples were collected from trial participants at day 0 and at day 28 after the second dose. The junction carries 20 bases between V and J, which are trimmed by 6 bases and 3 bases respectively. The germline V gene (reference sequence) provides CDR1 LNHDA and CDR2 SQIVND. The CDR3 has 17 amino acids, counting the end cysteine and phenylalanine. This entry keeps only the CDR3 DNA: 51 bases, framed from base 1.

This sequence uses TRBV19 and TRBJ1-4, and possibly TRBD1, on 5 matching bases. The source was peripheral blood, collected on day 0 of AZD1222 vaccination. This receptor was identified in an adult in good health. CDR3 reads: CASRGRGPATPNEKLFF. The nucleotides are TGTGCCAGTAGGGGGAGGGGCCCAGCCACTCCTAATGAAAAACTGTTTTTT.